The 20 T cell receptor beta chains given below trace back to one sample, sequenced in a study of radiation and T cells in renal cell carcinoma. The repertoire was sequenced with immunoSEQ multiplex PCR; TCRdb's copy has only in-frame clones and lacks some. There are roughly 82,000 clones in the sample; 70% to 90% occur only once, and approximately 6.2% lies in the top ten. Sample time point: blood 4 weeks post-SBRT, at nephrectomy. Treatment defined: 15 Gy SBRT to primary tumor, nephrectomy 4 weeks later. The sample here was blood, taken from a patient whose treatment included radiotherapy and nephrectomy. The source is a woman in her 70s with renal cell carcinoma.

V gene TRBV15 combines with J gene TRBJ1-4; maybe TRBD1 (6 bases). CDR3 size: 15 residues. V was clipped by 3 bases and J by 11 bases, with 19 bases between them. Germline V gene data show CDR1 as LNHNV and CDR2 as YYDKDF (reference sequence). The CDR3 loop reads CATSSGRGDGDKLFF. DNA of the CDR3: TGTGCCACCAGCAGCGGCAGGGGAGATGGAGACAAACTGTTTTTT.

This clone was observed a handful of times. This sample also contains other DNA sequences that code for the same CDR3. CDR3 nucleotides: TGCGCCAGCAGCTTGGACGGGGGCGGGACTGAAGCTTTCTTT. It codes for CASSLDGGGTEAFF. The V gene is TRBV5-1, the J gene TRBJ1-1; a possible D gene is TRBD1 (6 bases). Germline CDR1 and CDR2: SGHRS and YFSETQ. CDR3 length: 14 amino acids. V lost 0 bases to trimming and J lost 5 bases, with 11 bases between them.

The genes are TRBV7-8 and TRBJ2-3, with 10 bases that match TRBD2. CDR3 length: 16 amino acids. CDR1 and CDR2 from the germline V gene are SGHVS and FQNEAQ. V shed 1 base, J shed 1 base, and the junction held 2 bases outside the gene matches. CDR3 amino acids: CASSLVTSGGTDTQYF. The CDR3 DNA follows: TGTGCCAGCAGCTTAGTAACTAGCGGGGGCACAGATACGCAGTATTTT.

By sample share, this clone is medium-sized. The chain has TRBV14 and TRBJ2-1, with 7 bases that match TRBD2. V was pared by 2 bases and J by 13 bases, with 8 bases of the junction left unmatched. Germline CDR1 and CDR2: SGHDN and FVKESK. The CDR3 contains 13 residues. CDR3 region: CASSQSPGGNQFF. Here the CDR3 DNA reads TGTGCCAGCAGCCAAAGTCCGGGGGGAAACCAGTTCTTC.

This clone was seen once. The V and J genes are TRBV6-1 and TRBJ1-3; 7 bases are a match to TRBD1. CDR1 and CDR2 (germline): MNHNS, SASEGT. J lost 2 bases, V lost 0 bases, and 4 bases had no gene match. The CDR3 runs to 16 residues. The CDR3 DNA reads as TGTGCCAGCAGTGAAGCGGGACAGCTACCTGGAAACACCATATATTTT. This gives the protein CASSEAGQLPGNTIYF.

The chain joins TRBV6-5 to TRBJ2-2; the D gene is possibly TRBD1 (6 bases). V was trimmed by 1 base and J by 4 bases, leaving 7 bases between them. CDR1 and CDR2 from the germline V gene are MNHEY and SVGAGI. CDR3 length: 14 residues. CDR3 DNA: TGTGCCAGCAGTTACTTCAGGGGCACCGGGGAGCTGTTTTTT. Translating it yields CASSYFRGTGELFF.

The table lists this clone with a count of one. The genes are TRBV9 and TRBJ2-1; possible D gene TRBD1, 6 bases. CDR1 and CDR2 (germline): SGDLS, YYNGEE. Deletions cut 4 bases from V and 3 bases from J, with 14 bases between. The CDR3 covers 15 residues. CDR3 amino acids: CASSPRQELYNEQFF. CDR3 coding DNA: TGTGCCAGCAGCCCCCGACAGGAGCTCTACAATGAGCAGTTCTTC.

This sequence joins TRBV19 and TRBJ1-1; unclear D gene. Germline V CDR1 and CDR2: LNHDA, SQIVND (reference sequence). The ends were cut back, 2 bases at V and 3 bases at J, with 16 bases in the middle. The CDR3 sequence is 16 residues long. Here the CDR3 reads CASSISFTNMDTEAFF. The CDR3 nucleotides are TGTGCCAGTAGTATATCCTTCACGAATATGGACACTGAAGCTTTCTTT.

The V gene is TRBV2, the J gene TRBJ2-5, with 7 positions matching TRBD2. The CDR3 totals 15 residues. Trimming at V came to 5 bases and at J to 5 bases, leaving 11 bases not matched to a gene. Germline lookup yields CDR1 SNHLY and CDR2 FYNNEI. The CDR3 DNA sequence: TGTGCCAGCAGTCCTACCGGGACTAAGATCGAGACCCAGTACTTC. Encoded protein: CASSPTGTKIETQYF. The full variable domain, completed using reference TRBV2 and TRBJ2-5, is EPEVTQTPSHQVTQMGQEVILRCVPISNHLYFYWYRQILGQKVEFLVSFYNNEISEKSEIFDDQFSVERPDGSNFTLKIRSTKLEDSAMYFCASSPTGTKIETQYFGPGTRLLVL.

This chain links TRBV7-9 with TRBJ2-5; 11 positions match TRBD1. Losses at the gene ends were 3 bases for V and 1 base for J; bases not matched to a gene: 4. Germline CDR1 and CDR2: SEHNR and FQNEAQ (reference sequence). This CDR3 has 16 residues. CDR3 protein: CASSLGDRGVQETQYF. CDR3 coding DNA: TGTGCCAGCAGCTTGGGGGACAGGGGGGTCCAAGAGACCCAGTACTTC.

The chain employs TRBV4-1 and TRBJ1-1; D is unclear. Germline lookup yields CDR1 MGHRA and CDR2 YSYEKL. V shed 0 bases and J shed 0 bases, with 11 bases lying between them. The CDR3 is made up of 16 amino acids. CDR3 amino acids: CASSQDSQVLNTEAFF. The CDR3 bases are TGCGCCAGCAGCCAAGATTCGCAGGTCTTGAACACTGAAGCTTTCTTT.

This chain connects TRBV11-2 to TRBJ2-5; 7 bases match TRBD1. CDR1 SGHAT and CDR2 FQNNGV come from the germline V gene. J gave up 4 bases and V 1 base, and 12 bases lay outside the gene matches. CDR3 length: 17 residues. This CDR3 reads CASSLARTGGGLETQYF. CDR3 nucleotide sequence: TGTGCCAGCAGCTTAGCTAGGACAGGCGGCGGGTTAGAGACCCAGTACTTC.

The chain recombines TRBV27 with TRBJ1-1; 7 nucleotides line up with TRBD1. The trim removed 6 bases at V and 6 bases at J, leaving 10 bases unmatched. Germline CDR1 reads MNHEY; CDR2 reads SMNVEV (reference sequence). The CDR3 length is 14 residues. CDR3 nucleotide sequence: TGTGCCAGCAGCCTCGGGACAGTAAACCCTGAAGCTTTCTTT. Encoded protein: CASSLGTVNPEAFF.

The rearrangement links TRBV19 to TRBJ2-5; D is possibly TRBD2 (6 bases). The CDR3 is made up of 15 amino acids. V was clipped by 6 bases and J by 2 bases, with 16 bases between them. The germline CDR1 and CDR2 sequences are LNHDA and SQIVND (reference sequence). For the CDR3, the DNA is TGTGCCAGTAGAGACAGACCCGGGGGACAAGAGACCCAGTACTTC. This translates into CASRDRPGGQETQYF.

The V call is TRBV4-1, the J call TRBJ1-1; a possible D gene is TRBD1 (5 bases). V lost 0 bases and J 8 bases, leaving 19 bases between the germline ends. Germline assignment: CDR1 MGHRA and CDR2 YSYEKL. This CDR3 has 16 residues. This chain's CDR3 is CASSQDVGGYKGEAFF. CDR3 DNA: TGCGCCAGCAGCCAAGATGTCGGGGGTTATAAAGGAGAAGCTTTCTTT.

V gene TRBV28 combines with J gene TRBJ2-3; TRBD2 aligns across 13 bases. V was clipped by 3 bases and J by 2 bases; unmatched bases: 5. Germline CDR1 MDHEN, CDR2 SYDVKM. The CDR3 sequence is 17 residues long. The CDR3 nucleotides are TGTGCCAGCAGTTTCACACTAGCGGGGGGGCACACAGATACGCAGTATTTT. As protein: CASSFTLAGGHTDTQYF.

The count of this clone is one. This chain uses TRBV19 with TRBJ1-4, with a possible D match to TRBD1 (5 bases). The CDR3 is 12 amino acids. V gave up 8 bases and J gave up 5 bases, with 9 bases separating them. Germline V gene data show CDR1 as LNHDA and CDR2 as SQIVND (reference sequence). Here the CDR3 DNA reads TGTGCCAGTCAACGGGGCAATGAAAAACTGTTTTTT. This sequence encodes CASQRGNEKLFF. The full variable domain, its missing parts supplied by reference TRBV19 and TRBJ1-4, is DGGITQSPKYLFRKEGQNVTLSCEQNLNHDAMYWYRQDPGQGLRLIYYSQIVNDFQKGDIAEGYSVSREKKESFPLTVTSAQKNPTAFYLCASQRGNEKLFFGSGTQLSVL.

The rearrangement links TRBV18 to TRBJ1-4; unclear D gene. The V gene lost 3 bases and the J gene lost 5 bases, with 10 bases spanning the gap. The CDR3 contains 14 residues. Germline loops: CDR1 KGHSH, CDR2 LQKENI. The CDR3 protein is CASSPLVGNEKLFF. CDR3 DNA sequence: TGTGCCAGCTCACCGCTCGTCGGCAATGAAAAACTGTTTTTT.

The table lists this clone with a count of one. The chain has TRBV7-3 and TRBJ2-5; D is unresolved. Germline CDR1 and CDR2: SGHTA and FQGTGA. This CDR3 spans 13 amino acids. Trimming pared 5 bases from V and 6 bases from J, leaving 13 bases between. The CDR3 DNA is TGTGCCAGCAGCCTATTAAAGTCCCAGACCCAGTACTTC. As protein: CASSLLKSQTQYF.

The chain has TRBV10-3 and TRBJ1-5, with TRBD1 matching over 12 bases. The CDR3 covers 19 residues. In germline, CDR1 is ENHRY, CDR2 SYGVKD. V gave up 4 bases and J gave up 5 bases; unmatched junction bases: 15. The CDR3, as DNA: TGTGCCATCAGTGTCACTTCCGGGACAGGGGGCAGAGACCATCAGCCCCAGCATTTT. Translation: CAISVTSGTGGRDHQPQHF.